Included here is one T cell receptor beta chain sequence, with context. It has no known antigen specificity. No qualities accompany the bases; no much larger clone lies one base away. The data were taken from a study of blood T cell repertoires in COVID-19 (dated by TCRdb to 2018 to 2021). In terms of the full investigation: The collaborator samples originated in the United States, Italy and Spain and spanned the acute and convalescent phases of COVID-19. The prospective study material was composed of cDNA or gDNA derived from T cells, B-cell-depleted T cells, or PBMCs. The dataset comprised deeply sampled blood TCRbeta repertoires from subjects exposed to, actively infected with, or recovered from COVID-19. The repertoires were released in a freely available public database meant as a resource for research on the immune response to SARS-CoV-2. The samples were drawn from two sources: the first 160 participants of the ongoing ImmuneRACE study, and over 950 subjects contributed by 6 global collaborators. A de-identified subject ID, COVID-19 status, age in years and sex were almost always included in the sample metadata. Where available, HLA class I and class II types were obtained from metadata supplied by the sample provider rather than from assay-based typing. The research as a whole found: Clinical and demographic metadata were provided uncurated, with the amount varying by source and participant.

Whole blood was collected in K2EDTA tubes by collaborating institutions according to the institutions' own protocols. For TCRbeta analysis, collaborator samples were shipped as frozen whole blood, as isolated PBMCs, or as DNA extracted from either sample type. TCRbeta CDR3 regions were amplified from genomic DNA by means of the immunoSEQ Assay, a bias-controlled multiplex PCR. The paper's data handling went like this. Nucleated cell counts per sample were estimated from amplification of reference gene primers within the assay. Sequence reads were collapsed and filtered to measure the absolute abundance of every unique TCRbeta CDR3 rearrangement. For each sample, productive Simpson clonality was calculated as the square root of Simpson's diversity index across productive rearrangements. Imported from immuneACCESS, the table was reduced by TCRdb to in-frame sequences with V and J called. These copies leave out some clones; in studies compared against another copy, an unresolved V gene accounts for under half, and the cause of the remainder is not known. That table gives V, J and clone size, and the DNA gave D and trimming. Here the sample has under 200,000 clones; 82% occur a single time. The biggest ten clones account for about 4.9% of the sample.

From a lookup of the germline V gene, CDR1 and CDR2 are SNHLY and FYNNEI. Including cysteine and phenylalanine, the CDR3 has 16 amino acids. CDR3 DNA only is kept here, 48 bases in frame from base 1. At the junction V is shortened by 3 bases and J by 1 base, with 12 bases in between. The V and J genes are TRBV2 and TRBJ2-2; possibly the D gene is TRBD1, per 6 matching bases. Sequencing was carried out using peripheral blood. This sequence originates from a woman under 40 with acute or convalescent COVID-19. The nucleotide sequence reads as follows: TGTGCCAGCAGTGATATAAAGACAGGGAACACCGGGGAGCTGTTTTTT. Translated, this is CASSDIKTGNTGELFF.